The text below deals with one T cell receptor (beta chain). The antigen remains undetermined. This sample stems from a study of CD8 T cells in ankylosing spondylitis. Regarding the study as a whole: Clones linked to disease were reported to show significant enrichment in matched ankylosing spondylitis synovial fluid. Seemingly distinctive of ankylosing spondylitis blood was a TCR beta motif formed by eight highly homologous variants. Earlier reports found some motif variants in synovial fluid and blood in reactive arthritis.

Quantitative 5'-RACE with molecular barcodes generated TCR beta libraries. TCRdb recomputed calls from the 5' RACE reads with MiXCR, one row per CDR3 protein. The table has some 140,000 distinct CDR3 sequences, 7% to 10% seen once. The clonotype originates from a male donor with ankylosing spondylitis. Sequenced sample: synovial fluid, either unsorted or a sorted T cell fraction (not recorded which).

The CDR3 spells CSARSPTGYGYTF. As DNA, the CDR3 is TGCAGTGCTAGATCCCCGACGGGATATGGCTACACCTTC. The V gene is TRBV20-1, the J gene TRBJ1-2; the D is unclear. Germline CDR1 DFQATT, CDR2 SNEGSKA (reference sequence). Trimming took off 2 bases at V and 5 bases at J, with 12 bases between the two ends. This CDR3 is 13 amino acids long.